Below, 3 T cell receptor beta chains from the same sample are listed, as sequenced in a study of blood T cell repertoires in COVID-19. Clones were sequenced by immunoSEQ multiplex PCR, and TCRdb holds only the in-frame ones, with some missing. The repertoire holds over 100,000 clones, with 80% as singletons. The source material was peripheral blood. These receptors originate from a human donor in a cohort sampled during active or convalescent COVID-19.

The chain has TRBV14 and TRBJ2-7, with TRBD2 matching 11 bases. CDR1 is SGHDN and CDR2 is FVKESK in the germline V gene. V was clipped by 5 bases and J by 1 base; unmatched bases: 4. This CDR3 spans 15 amino acids. The CDR3, as DNA: TGTGCCAGCAGCGCACTAGCGGGAGCATCCTACGAGCAGTACTTC. This translates into CASSALAGASYEQYF.

The chain has TRBV10-2 and TRBJ2-5, with 10 nucleotides matching TRBD1. The germline CDR1 and CDR2 sequences are WSHSY and SAAADI. V dropped 4 bases and J dropped 5; count of bases not matched to a gene: 10. The CDR3 sequence is 16 residues long. The CDR3 loop is CASSVGTGDGRETQYF. Written as DNA, the CDR3 is TGCGCCAGCAGTGTGGGGACAGGGGACGGGCGGGAGACCCAGTACTTC.

J is TRBJ1-3 and V is TRBV27, with D possibly matching TRBD1 (6 bases). This CDR3 is built from 16 residues. Germline assignment: CDR1 MNHEY and CDR2 SMNVEV (reference sequence). V lost 6 bases and J lost 1, with 16 bases in between. CDR3 bases: TGTGCCAGCAGCGGACAGCCGCCTTGGTCTGGAAACACCATATATTTT. Residues: CASSGQPPWSGNTIYF.